This T cell receptor (beta chain) was identified in a study of cytomegalovirus exposure and HLA in healthy donors. Study summary: Early release data held 85 million or so unique TCRs from HLA-typed donors.

Researchers ran the PCR with 60 Vbeta and 13 Jbeta primers. TCRdb's copy holds only in-frame clones and misses some; the assay was immunoSEQ multiplex PCR. The table includes roughly 65,000 clones, approximately 70% detected once. Germline V gene lookup returns CDR1 LNHDA and CDR2 SQIVND (reference sequence). Unmatched junction bases numbered 5, after V lost 7 bases and J lost 0 bases. This CDR3 is 16 amino acids long. Material: PBMCs. J is TRBJ2-7 and V is TRBV19; 14 bases are a match to TRBD2. The sequence came from a man aged 35-49 years in good health and CMV-seropositive. The CDR3 DNA follows: TGTGCCAGTATCACCGGGACTAGCGGGAGCTCCTACGAGCAGTACTTC. Protein product: CASITGTSGSSYEQYF.